The rows below give T cell receptor beta chains drawn from one sample of a study of T cells in Graves' hyperthyroidism and ophthalmopathy. TCRdb reanalysed the multiplex PCR reads using MiXCR and keeps one entry per CDR3 protein. The table has fewer than 800,000 distinct CDR3 sequences, approximately 16% seen once. The sequencing sample was made of blood. These receptors were collected from a man aged 18 to 35 with Graves' hyperthyroidism. CDR3s include the opening cysteine and the closing phenylalanine or tryptophan. D genes are given only for firm matches. Some rows have no size entry. The others give once, few or many, or a class for an expanded clone.

d_gene | abundance | j_gene | v_gene | CDR3nt | CDR3aa
- | few | TRBJ2-5 | TRBV27 | TGTGCCAGCAGTTCCCCCCTCCGGGGCCAGGAGACCCAGTACTTC | CASSSPLRGQETQYF
TRBD2 | many | TRBJ2-1 | TRBV2 | TGTGCCAGCAGTCCTCCGGGACTAGCGGTTCTTGAGCAGTTCTTC | CASSPPGLAVLEQFF
- | few | TRBJ2-7 | TRBV5-1 | TGCGCCAGCAGCTTAAGCTCGCAGGCGATGGGGGAGCAGTACTTC | CASSLSSQAMGEQYF
TRBD1 | many | TRBJ2-5 | TRBV2 | TGTGCAGGGGGCCGGAAAGTTCGAGAGACCCAGTACTTC | CAGGRKVRETQYF
- | few | TRBJ1-2 | TRBV12-3/TRBV12-4 | TGTGCCACCGGACAGAATAACTATGGCTACACCTTC | CATGQNNYGYTF
- | - | TRBJ2-7 | TRBV5-1 | TGCGCCAGCAGCTTAGATGCAACGGGGGAGCAGTACTTC | CASSLDATGEQYF
TRBD2 | many | TRBJ2-7 | TRBV12-3/TRBV12-4 | TGTGCCAGCAGCCCCAGACTAGCGGGAGAGGGCGGCGAGCAGTACTTC | CASSPRLAGEGGEQYF
TRBD1 | - | TRBJ2-2 | TRBV5-6 | TGTGCCAGCAGCCAGGGGGCTCGGATCACCGGGGAGCTGTTTTTT | CASSQGARITGELFF
TRBD1 | many | TRBJ1-4 | TRBV29-1 | TGCAGCGCCGGGGACAGCCCTAATGAAAAACTGTTTTTT | CSAGDSPNEKLFF
- | many | TRBJ2-3 | TRBV24-1 | TGTGCCACCAGTGATACGGGACTCTACACAGATACGCAGTATTTT | CATSDTGLYTDTQYF
- | - | TRBJ2-7 | TRBV7-8 | TGTGCCAGCAGCTCGAGGGACGGGTACGAGCAGTACTTC | CASSSRDGYEQYF
- | - | TRBJ2-4 | TRBV5-4 | TGTGCCAGCAGCTGGGTGGGAGGGGGCGGCCAAAACATTCAGTACTTC | CASSWVGGGGQNIQYF
TRBD2 | - | TRBJ2-2 | TRBV7-9 | TGTGCCAGCAGCTTAGCTAGCGGGAGTACCGGGGAGCTGTTTTTT | CASSLASGSTGELFF
- | few | TRBJ2-2 | TRBV5-4 | TGTGCCAGCAGCCCTCGAGGCGGCAGCAACACCGGGGAGCTGTTTTTT | CASSPRGGSNTGELFF
- | few | TRBJ1-5 | TRBV10-3 | TGTGCCATCACCGGACATAGTGGTCAGCCCCAGCATTTT | CAITGHSGQPQHF
TRBD1 | many | TRBJ2-7 | TRBV6-5 | TGTGCCAGCAGTTACTCGGGACAGGGGGCGTACGAGCAGTACTTC | CASSYSGQGAYEQYF
TRBD2 | few | TRBJ2-1 | TRBV19 | TGTGCCAGTAGTATAATGAGGACTAGCGGGAGCTCCTACAATGAGCAGTTCTTC | CASSIMRTSGSSYNEQFF
- | - | TRBJ2-5 | TRBV5-1 | TGCGCCAGCAGCTTGGCGACGGTCCAAGAGACCCAGTACTTC | CASSLATVQETQYF
- | few | TRBJ1-3 | TRBV6-6 | TGTGCCAGCAGTTACCGGGGTGATACTGGAAACACCATATATTTT | CASSYRGDTGNTIYF
- | many | TRBJ1-1 | TRBV20-1 | TGCAGTGCTATCAGGGTCCACACTGAAGCTTTCTTT | CSAIRVHTEAFF
TRBD2 | - | TRBJ2-7 | TRBV30 | TGTGCCTGGAGGGGGGGACTAGCGCGATGGGGCGACGAGCAGTACTTC | CAWRGGLARWGDEQYF
- | - | TRBJ1-2 | TRBV28 | TGTGCCAGCAGTGGGGGACGGCTACGGGCCTATGGCTACACCTTC | CASSGGRLRAYGYTF
TRBD2 | - | TRBJ2-7 | TRBV20-1 | TGCAGTGCTAGAGTCAGGACTAGCGGGACCTACGAGCAGTACTTC | CSARVRTSGTYEQYF
- | many | TRBJ1-5 | TRBV28 | TGTGCCAGCAGGGACGACAGGACAGGCAATCAGCCCCAGCATTTT | CASRDDRTGNQPQHF
TRBD1 | - | TRBJ1-5 | TRBV19 | TGTGCCAGTCAAGAAGCCCGGGACAGGGTCACGCATCAGCCCCAGCATTTT | CASQEARDRVTHQPQHF
TRBD1 | - | TRBJ1-6 | TRBV27 | TGTGCCAGCAGTAAAGGACAGGGGAATAATTCACCCCTCCACTTT | CASSKGQGNNSPLHF
- | - | TRBJ2-5 | TRBV12-3/TRBV12-4 | TGTGCCAGCAGTTTTCGGTCCGAGGCAGGGCCTAGAGGGGAGACCCAGTACTTC | CASSFRSEAGPRGETQYF
TRBD2 | few | TRBJ2-5 | TRBV30 | TGTGCCTGCCCTCATCTAGCGGGGGGACAAGAGACCCAGTACTTC | CACPHLAGGQETQYF
- | many | TRBJ1-3 | TRBV20-1 | TGCAGTGCTGGGGTGGGGCCGGGAAACACCATATATTTT | CSAGVGPGNTIYF
- | - | TRBJ1-1 | TRBV19 | TGTGCCAGTAGTGACCCCCCGGGACCTGAAGCTTTCTTT | CASSDPPGPEAFF
- | few | TRBJ2-3 | TRBV9 | TGTGCCAGCAGCCCTGCGACTAGTACAGATACGCAGTATTTT | CASSPATSTDTQYF
TRBD1 | - | TRBJ1-5 | TRBV6-2/TRBV6-3 | TGTGCCAGCAGTTACTCGATTGGACAGGGACGGTTCGGCAATCAGCCCCAGCATTTT | CASSYSIGQGRFGNQPQHF
TRBD2 | few | TRBJ2-7 | TRBV6-2/TRBV6-3 | TGTGCCAGCACGACTGTTCTTACCGGGACTAGCGCTACCTACGAGCAGTACTTC | CASTTVLTGTSATYEQYF
- | - | TRBJ2-2 | TRBV7-9 | TGTGCCAGCACCGAAAATCTTATAGTGTTGAACACCGGGGAGCTGTTTTTT | CASTENLIVLNTGELFF
- | many | TRBJ2-5 | TRBV20-1 | TGCAGTGCTAAGGGCAGGGAGAGGGAGACCCAGTACTTC | CSAKGRERETQYF
TRBD2 | many | TRBJ2-7 | TRBV30 | TGTGCCTGGAGTGCGGGGGGTAGCTCCTACGAGCAGTACTTC | CAWSAGGSSYEQYF
- | many | TRBJ1-1 | TRBV7-8 | TGTGCCAGCTTCCAGTCAAGGAACACTGAAGCTTTCTTT | CASFQSRNTEAFF
- | many | TRBJ2-7 | TRBV13 | TGTGCCAGCAGCCCCCCGGTAGGGCCGCAGTACTTC | CASSPPVGPQYF
- | many | TRBJ1-1 | TRBV7-9 | TGTGCCAGCAGCCTTACCTCCGGGACACCTAACACTGAAGCTTTCTTT | CASSLTSGTPNTEAFF
TRBD2 | few | TRBJ2-1 | TRBV2 | TGTGCCAGCTCCTTAGCGGGAGAGTACAATGAGCAGTTCTTC | CASSLAGEYNEQFF
TRBD1 | few | TRBJ1-5 | TRBV6-2/TRBV6-3 | TGTGCCAGCAGTTACTCGAGGACAGGGGTTCAGCATTTT | CASSYSRTGVQHF
TRBD1 | many | TRBJ1-1 | TRBV7-2 | TGTGCCAGCAGCCCAAGACAGGGGCTAACTGAAGCTTTCTTT | CASSPRQGLTEAFF
- | - | TRBJ2-5 | TRBV29-1 | TGCAGCGTTGACGGGCTAGCCCTGACTTACCAAGAGACCCAGTACTTC | CSVDGLALTYQETQYF
- | many | TRBJ1-2 | TRBV5-1 | TGCGCCAGCAGTTTGAGCGATAACTATGGCTACACCTTC | CASSLSDNYGYTF
- | many | TRBJ2-1 | TRBV30 | TGTGCCTGGAGTGTACTGTCGAACAATGAGCAGTTCTTC | CAWSVLSNNEQFF
TRBD1 | few | TRBJ2-1 | TRBV7-3 | TGTGCCAGCAGCTACCGACAGGGCTCCTACAATGAGCAGTTCTTC | CASSYRQGSYNEQFF